The 25 T cell receptor beta chains below come from one sample, sequenced in a study of shared clonotypes between healthy human individuals. The naive CD8 population came from CD45RO-negative cells selected for CCR7, without terminally differentiated effector memory CD45RA+ cells. TCRdb's table, derived via immunoSEQ multiplex PCR, lists solely in-frame clones and lacks some. The sample yields about 1,800,000 clones, approximately 94% seen once. The sequenced material came from naive CD8+ T cells sorted from blood. These receptors originate from a man aged 18 to 30 in good health.

The chain recombines TRBV4-1 with TRBJ1-4; D might be TRBD1 (6 bases). The V end was cut by 1 base, the J end by 4 bases, with 16 bases between. This CDR3 comprises 17 residues. The V gene's germline CDR1 is MGHRA and CDR2 YSYEKL. CDR3 sequence: CASSQVWEGVRNEKLFF. CDR3 coding DNA: TGCGCCAGCAGCCAAGTATGGGAGGGGGTACGTAATGAAAAACTGTTTTTT.

The sample holds one count of this clone. V usage is TRBV30 and J usage is TRBJ2-1; no definite D call. CDR1 GTSNPN and CDR2 SVGIG come from the germline V gene (reference sequence). Trimming shortened V by 7 bases and J by 4 bases, and 17 bases separated the two germline ends. There are 14 residues in the CDR3. The CDR3 DNA follows: TGTGCCTCGAACGGCGAGATTGTATACAATGAGCAGTTCTTC. Encoded protein: CASNGEIVYNEQFF.

The V call is TRBV9, the J call TRBJ2-2, with no clear D. Germline-derived CDR1 and CDR2 are SGDLS and YYNGEE. V lost 3 bases and J 0 bases, leaving 6 bases between the germline ends. The CDR3 has 14 amino acids. CDR3 residues: CASSGQSNTGELFF. As DNA, the CDR3 is TGTGCCAGCAGCGGGCAGTCGAACACCGGGGAGCTGTTTTTT.

This chain connects TRBV6-6 to TRBJ1-2; the D gene is possibly TRBD1 (6 bases). CDR3 length: 11 amino acids. Trimming removed 6 bases from V and 8 bases from J, with 10 bases in between. The germline gives CDR1 MNHNY, CDR2 SVGAGI (reference sequence). The DNA of the CDR3 is TGTGCCAGCAGCGACAGGATAGGCTACACCTTC. It codes for CASSDRIGYTF.

With regard to this clone: The same CDR3 is also encoded by other DNA sequences in this sample. The rearrangement links TRBV30 to TRBJ2-7, with D hard to call. This CDR3 region has 11 residues. In germline, CDR1 is GTSNPN, CDR2 SVGIG (reference sequence). Deletions cut 1 base from V and 4 bases from J, with 5 bases between. The CDR3 here is CAWSGTYEQYF. The DNA of the CDR3 is TGTGCCTGGAGTGGAACATACGAGCAGTACTTC.

The gene calls are TRBV15 and TRBJ2-7; a possible D gene is TRBD2 (5 bases). Trimming removed 5 bases at V and 4 bases at J, with 18 bases between. Looked up from germline, CDR1 is LNHNV and CDR2 is YYDKDF (reference sequence). This CDR3 contains 15 residues. The CDR3 bases are TGTGCCACCAGCTCCGTCGGGGTCGCCGGGTACGAGCAGTACTTC. It is translated as CATSSVGVAGYEQYF.

The chain employs TRBV28 and TRBJ1-1; D not resolved. The CDR3 sequence is 15 residues long. V lost 3 bases and J lost 5, with 16 bases in between. The germline CDR1 and CDR2 sequences are MDHEN and SYDVKM. DNA for the CDR3: TGTGCCAGCAGTTTTTCATCAATGAGGCGGACTGAAGCTTTCTTT. It yields the protein CASSFSSMRRTEAFF.

The chain employs TRBV6-1 and TRBJ1-5, with D perhaps TRBD1 (6 bases). Germline V lookup: CDR1 MNHNS, CDR2 SASEGT. V was pared by 7 bases and J by 2 bases, with 15 bases between. The length of the CDR3 is 15 residues. The CDR3 DNA reads as TGTGCCAGCATCCCGATCGGGGGCGGCAATCAGCCCCAGCATTTT. This sequence encodes CASIPIGGGNQPQHF.

V and J are TRBV2 and TRBJ2-2, with D possibly matching TRBD2 (5 bases). This CDR3 comprises 15 residues. Trimming took off 8 bases at V and 1 base at J, with 14 bases between the two ends. Germline CDR1 and CDR2: SNHLY and FYNNEI. CDR3 protein: CASLRVEQNTGELFF. CDR3 nucleotides: TGTGCCAGCTTGCGGGTAGAGCAGAACACCGGGGAGCTGTTTTTT.

The V gene is TRBV5-4, the J gene TRBJ2-7, with TRBD2 matching 8 bases. Trimming removed 4 bases from V and 6 bases from J; junction bases left unmatched: 6. Per germline, CDR1 SGHNT and CDR2 YYREEE (reference sequence). CDR3 length: 13 residues. CDR3 nucleotides: TGTGCCAGCAGCCCTACGACTAGCGTCGAGCAGTACTTC. Translation gives CASSPTTSVEQYF. The full variable domain, rest sourced from reference TRBV5-4 and TRBJ2-7, is ETGVTQSPTHLIKTRGQQVTLRCSSQSGHNTVSWYQQALGQGPQFIFQYYREEENGRGNFPPRFSGLQFPNYSSELNVNALELDDSALYLCASSPTTSVEQYFGPGTRLTVT.

The chain recombines TRBV5-1 with TRBJ2-7, with D perhaps TRBD1 (6 bases). The V end lost 4 bases, the J end lost 6 bases, and 17 bases lay between the germline ends. The CDR3 contains 14 residues. The germline CDR1 and CDR2 sequences are SGHRS and YFSETQ. The CDR3 nucleotides read TGCGCCAGCAGCCGACAGGCCGACAAGGGCGAGCAGTACTTC. Its translation: CASSRQADKGEQYF.

V usage is TRBV21-1 and J usage is TRBJ2-3; the table assigns TRBD1, which was not confirmed against the DNA. TRBV21-1 is a listed pseudogene. The CDR3 loop spans 15 amino acids. The DNA of the CDR3 is TGTGCCAGCAGCAAATTCCCAGTGTTCAAAGATACGCAGTATTTT. Translation: CASSKFPVFKDTQYF.

The chain recombines TRBV10-1 with TRBJ2-2; 9 bases align to TRBD1. The germline V gene has CDR1 WNHNN and CDR2 SYGVQD (reference sequence). The CDR3 is 18 amino acids. Germline trimming cut 2 bases from V and 5 bases from J; bases unmatched to any gene: 12. The CDR3 loop is CASSETDRGSGPTGELFF. CDR3 coding DNA: TGCGCCAGCAGTGAGACGGACAGGGGTTCGGGGCCTACCGGGGAGCTGTTTTTT.

The rearrangement uses TRBV7-2 and TRBJ2-7, with 15 bases fitting TRBD2. From germline, CDR1 is SGHTA and CDR2 FQGNSA. V lost 8 bases and J lost 5; bases outside the gene matches: 7. The CDR3 extends over 15 amino acids. The CDR3 DNA is TGTGCCAGCGGCGGACTAGCGGGAGGGTGGCACGAGCAGTACTTC. Translated: CASGGLAGGWHEQYF.

This chain joins TRBV27 and TRBJ2-7; TRBD1 matches 7 bases. The CDR3 consists of 14 residues. Looked up from germline, CDR1 is MNHEY and CDR2 is SMNVEV (reference sequence). J was trimmed by 6 bases and V by 6 bases; bases with no gene match: 11. The CDR3 DNA sequence: TGTGCCAGCAGACCAACAGGGGCTAGGACCGAGCAGTACTTC. Its protein is CASRPTGARTEQYF.

The V call is TRBV10-1, the J call TRBJ2-1, with 12 bases identical to TRBD2. This CDR3 spans 17 amino acids. V shed 4 bases, J shed 2 bases, and the junction held 6 bases outside the gene matches. Germline CDR1 WNHNN, CDR2 SYGVQD (reference sequence). In DNA, the CDR3 is TGCGCCAGCAGTGGACTAGCGGGAGAGGGGGCCTACAATGAGCAGTTCTTC. Amino acids: CASSGLAGEGAYNEQFF.

The chain uses TRBV27 and TRBJ2-3; D possibly corresponds to TRBD1 (5 bases). V was clipped by 3 bases and J by 8 bases, with 12 bases between them. Germline-derived CDR1 and CDR2 are MNHEY and SMNVEV (reference sequence). This CDR3 region has 13 residues. The CDR3 is CASSFRAGFTQYF. The CDR3, as DNA: TGTGCCAGCAGTTTCCGGGCAGGGTTTACGCAGTATTTT.

V gene TRBV27 combines with J gene TRBJ2-7, with 12 bases lining up with TRBD2. The V and J ends lost 3 bases and 2 bases, in that order; junction bases with no gene match: 8. The CDR3 has 17 residues. Germline V gene sequence: CDR1 MNHEY, CDR2 SMNVEV (reference sequence). In nucleotides, the CDR3 is TGTGCCAGCAGTTTGAGCCTAGCGGGGGGGCAAGCCTACGAGCAGTACTTC. Translation gives CASSLSLAGGQAYEQYF.

This chain links TRBV13 with TRBJ2-1; tentatively, D is TRBD2 (5 bases). Trimming left V 5 bases short and J 6 bases short, with 8 bases between. The CDR3 is 12 amino acids. The V gene's germline CDR1 is PRHDT and CDR2 FYEKMQ (reference sequence). CDR3 loop: CASSGTSNEQFF. CDR3 nucleotide sequence: TGTGCCAGCAGCGGAACTAGCAATGAGCAGTTCTTC.

The rearrangement links TRBV5-4 to TRBJ2-1; 8 positions match TRBD1. This CDR3 has 17 amino acids. Trimming took 0 bases from V and 1 from J; bases not matched to a gene: 6. In germline, CDR1 is SGHNT, CDR2 YYREEE (reference sequence). The CDR3 nucleotides are TGTGCCAGCAGCTTGGGGACAGGGCTGTTATCCTACAATGAGCAGTTCTTC. It encodes CASSLGTGLLSYNEQFF.

As for this clone: This sample includes further DNA sequences coding for the same CDR3. This chain links TRBV27 with TRBJ2-3; TRBD1 might be the D (5 bases). Germline values: CDR1 MNHEY, CDR2 SMNVEV (reference sequence). V was pared by 0 bases and J by 0 bases, with 10 bases between. This CDR3 has 16 amino acids. The CDR3 DNA sequence: TGTGCCAGCAGTTTATCAGTAAGGGGCAGCACAGATACGCAGTATTTT. Amino acid sequence: CASSLSVRGSTDTQYF.

The V and J genes are TRBV4-3 and TRBJ1-6; D may be TRBD1 (5 bases). This CDR3 contains 16 residues. Germline V gene lookup returns CDR1 LGHNA and CDR2 YSLEER. Deletions cut 1 base from V and 7 bases from J, with 14 bases between. DNA of the CDR3: TGCGCCAGCAGCCAAGTTTGGGGGGGGTCAAATTCACCCCTCCACTTT. Protein: CASSQVWGGSNSPLHF.

V usage is TRBV27 and J usage is TRBJ1-4; D call uncertain. The germline gives CDR1 MNHEY, CDR2 SMNVEV (reference sequence). Trimming shortened V by 0 bases and J by 5 bases, and 7 bases separated the two germline ends. This CDR3 comprises 14 residues. DNA for the CDR3: TGTGCCAGCAGTTTATCCTCAAGCAATGAAAAACTGTTTTTT. This codes for CASSLSSSNEKLFF.

The chain combines TRBV5-8 with TRBJ2-7, with D possibly TRBD2 on 6 matching bases. The CDR3 totals 15 residues. Looked up from germline, CDR1 is SGHTS and CDR2 is YDEGEE. Deletions cut 6 bases from V and 1 base from J, with 17 bases between. CDR3 in DNA: TGTGCCAGCATCAATAGGGGCGGGGTGTCCTACGAGCAGTACTTC. Translation gives CASINRGGVSYEQYF.

This clone has only one observation. Here the CDR3 DNA reads TGTGCCAGCAGGGGATCCGGGGAGCTGTTTTTT. It is translated as CASRGSGELFF. The chain couples TRBV6-1 to TRBJ2-2; the D is unclear. Germline CDR1 reads MNHNS; CDR2 reads SASEGT. V dropped 6 bases and J dropped 6 bases, with 5 bases sitting between them. The length of the CDR3 is 11 residues.